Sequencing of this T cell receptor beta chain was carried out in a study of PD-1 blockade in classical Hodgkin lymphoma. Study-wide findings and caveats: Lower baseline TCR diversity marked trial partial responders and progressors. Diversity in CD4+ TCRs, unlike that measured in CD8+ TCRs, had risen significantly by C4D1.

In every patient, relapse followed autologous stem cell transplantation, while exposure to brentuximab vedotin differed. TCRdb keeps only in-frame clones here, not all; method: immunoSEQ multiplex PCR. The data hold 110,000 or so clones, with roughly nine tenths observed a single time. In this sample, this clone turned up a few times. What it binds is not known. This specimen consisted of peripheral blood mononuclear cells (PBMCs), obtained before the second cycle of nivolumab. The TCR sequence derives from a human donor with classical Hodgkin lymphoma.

The CDR3 region has the DNA TGTGCCAATCCACCAACGGGATTGAACACTGAAGCTTTCTTT. Translation: CANPPTGLNTEAFF. The J gene is TRBJ1-1, the V gene TRBV18; unclear D gene. Trimming took 10 bases from V and 0 from J, leaving 15 bases between them. This CDR3 comprises 14 residues. CDR1 and CDR2 (germline): KGHSH, LQKENI.